The 10 T cell receptor beta chains reported below all come from one sample, sequenced in a study of response to subunit inactivated influenza vaccine. TCRdb ran MiXCR on the RT-PCR reads and lists one entry per CDR3 protein. This table has 500,000 to 600,000 distinct CDR3 sequences, more than 15% appearing once. Sequenced here: CD4+ T cells sorted from PBMCs, sampled around 25 months after vaccination. These receptors were collected from a man aged 50-75 years who received an inactivated influenza vaccine.

This clonotype was counted only a few times. The chain employs TRBV5-5 and TRBJ2-2; D gene ambiguous. With 1 base removed from V and 9 bases from J, the gap between germline ends came to 13 bases. The germline V gene encodes CDR1 SGHKS and CDR2 YYEKEE (reference sequence). The CDR3 contains 14 residues. The CDR3 sequence: CASSLSRPDRELFF. The DNA for the CDR3 is TGTGCCAGCAGCTTGTCCAGGCCGGACCGGGAGCTGTTTTTT.

The chain recombines TRBV9 with TRBJ2-1, with D uncertain. This CDR3 comprises 14 residues. The germline CDR1 and CDR2 sequences are SGDLS and YYNGEE. Trimming shortened V by 0 bases and J by 8 bases, and 12 bases separated the two germline ends. The CDR3, as DNA: TGTGCCAGCAGCGTAGAGGTCCACGGGTATGAGCAGTTCTTC. Translation gives CASSVEVHGYEQFF.

This clonotype came up a few times. V is TRBV4-2 and J is TRBJ2-1; TRBD2 matches 8 bases. The J segment lost 8 bases and the V segment lost 4 bases, leaving 10 bases of the junction unmatched. Germline-derived CDR1 and CDR2 are LGHNA and YNFKEQ. There are 15 residues in the CDR3. The CDR3 is CASSRGGTRVDEQFF. The CDR3, as DNA: TGTGCCAGCAGCCGGGGGGGGACTAGGGTCGATGAGCAGTTCTTC.

V usage is TRBV20-1 and J usage is TRBJ1-6; D is uncertain. V gave up 1 base and J gave up 8 bases, with 12 bases separating them. Germline-derived CDR1 and CDR2 are DFQATT and SNEGSKA (reference sequence). This CDR3 contains 14 residues. The CDR3: CSARGAQRDSPLHF. The CDR3 DNA follows: TGCAGTGCTAGAGGGGCCCAAAGGGATTCACCCCTCCACTTT.

This clonotype was counted many times. The chain has TRBV5-1 and TRBJ1-3, with D uncertain. The CDR3 spans 16 residues. CDR1 is SGHRS and CDR2 is YFSETQ in the germline V gene. V was cut by 0 bases and J by 3 bases, with 13 bases left in between. The CDR3 DNA reads TGCGCCAGCAGCTTGGAGCAGGCCTCCCGTGGAAACACCATATATTTT. Protein sequence: CASSLEQASRGNTIYF.

In this sample, this clonotype turned up a few times. The CDR3 DNA reads TGCAGTGCTAGGTACTACAGGGAGGCTAGTGGCTACACCTTC. Protein: CSARYYREASGYTF. This chain uses TRBV20-1 with TRBJ1-2; D might be TRBD1 (6 bases). V lost 3 bases and J lost 7, with 18 bases in between. CDR1 is DFQATT and CDR2 is SNEGSKA in the germline V gene (reference sequence). The CDR3 is 14 amino acids.

This clonotype was seen repeatedly, ten times or more. The chain recombines TRBV11-3 with TRBJ2-1; D unresolved. The length of the CDR3 is 13 residues. Trimming stripped 1 base from V and 6 bases from J, with 7 bases between. Germline assignment: CDR1 SGHNT and CDR2 YENEEA. The CDR3 DNA follows: TGTGCCAGCAGCTTAGCGTCCAGCAATGAGCAGTTCTTC. It yields the protein CASSLASSNEQFF.

Here the CDR3 DNA reads TGCAGTGCTACTATGGGGGGTGGGCGGTTGTCCTACAATGAGCAGTTCTTC. As protein: CSATMGGGRLSYNEQFF. The chain recombines TRBV20-1 with TRBJ2-1, with a weak D call TRBD2 (6 bases). The V end lost 4 bases, the J end lost 1 base, and 20 bases lay between the germline ends. This CDR3 has 17 residues. Germline assignment: CDR1 DFQATT and CDR2 SNEGSKA (reference sequence).

This clonotype was found a few times. This sequence joins TRBV12-3 or TRBV12-4 and TRBJ2-2; D is tentatively TRBD1 or TRBD2 (5 bases each). The CDR3 has 18 amino acids. V was trimmed by 6 bases and J by 2 bases, leaving 22 bases between them. The CDR3 DNA reads as TGTGCCAGCAGAGGCCCGGCCGGGACGTATGTAAACACCGGGGAGCTGTTTTTT. Translating gives CASRGPAGTYVNTGELFF.

This clonotype has just a few counts. The V and J genes are TRBV4-2 and TRBJ2-1; 8 bases align to TRBD2. Germline CDR1 LGHNA, CDR2 YNFKEQ. V was clipped by 0 bases and J by 0 bases; unmatched bases: 4. The length of the CDR3 is 17 residues. The CDR3 region is CASSQDGTSGSYNEQFF. CDR3 bases: TGTGCCAGCAGCCAAGATGGTACTAGCGGCTCCTACAATGAGCAGTTCTTC.